One sample yielded the 21 T cell receptor beta chains listed below, sequenced in a study of cytomegalovirus exposure and HLA in healthy donors. The PCR was carried out with 60 Vbeta primers and 13 Jbeta primers. TCRdb's table, derived via immunoSEQ multiplex PCR, lists solely in-frame clones and lacks some. The repertoire consists of 110,000 or so clones, with 65% to 85% occurring once and the leading ten covering roughly 6%. The sequenced material came from PBMCs. The receptors originated from a male donor in good health and CMV-seronegative.

J is TRBJ1-3 and V is TRBV2; D not certain. The CDR3 is 14 residues long. Trimming cost V 3 bases and J 2 bases, with 8 bases left between them. Per the germline V gene, CDR1 is SNHLY and CDR2 is FYNNEI. In DNA form, the CDR3 reads TGTGCCAGCAGTGAGTCACAGACTGGAAACACCATATATTTT. This codes for CASSESQTGNTIYF.

This sequence joins TRBV27 and TRBJ2-7; 10 bases are a match to TRBD1. After removal of 7 bases from V and 6 bases from J, the junction contained 6 bases not matched to a gene. From germline, CDR1 is MNHEY and CDR2 SMNVEV (reference sequence). The CDR3 covers 13 residues. CDR3 amino acids: CASKRTGGTEQYF. The CDR3 coding sequence is TGTGCCAGCAAGAGGACAGGGGGGACCGAGCAGTACTTC.

This clone showed up just a few times. The J gene is TRBJ1-4, the V gene TRBV6-1; D ambiguous. Germline V CDR1 and CDR2: MNHNS, SASEGT. This CDR3 comprises 13 residues. The V gene lost 3 bases and the J gene lost 8 bases, with 10 bases spanning the gap. CDR3 in amino acids: CASSEEFWEKLFF. The CDR3 region has the DNA TGTGCCAGCAGTGAGGAGTTTTGGGAAAAACTGTTTTTT.

The CDR3 coding sequence is TGTGCCAGCAGCCCGCGGACAGGGGAAGCTTTCTTT. It encodes CASSPRTGEAFF. This sequence joins TRBV11-3 and TRBJ1-1; 8 nucleotides line up with TRBD1. After removal of 5 bases from V and 8 bases from J, the junction contained 4 bases not matched to a gene. The CDR3 length is 12 residues. Germline V CDR1 and CDR2: SGHNT, YENEEA.

This sequence joins TRBV9 and TRBJ1-3, with D perhaps TRBD1 (6 bases). CDR1 and CDR2 (germline): SGDLS, YYNGEE. The CDR3 length is 14 residues. Trimming shortened V by 3 bases and J by 14 bases, and 21 bases separated the two germline ends. The CDR3: CASSATGPHNPVYF. CDR3 in DNA: TGTGCCAGCAGCGCCACAGGGCCCCATAACCCCGTATATTTT.

The rearrangement joins TRBV19 to TRBJ1-2; maybe TRBD1 (6 bases). The germline V gene encodes CDR1 LNHDA and CDR2 SQIVND (reference sequence). The CDR3 runs to 19 residues. Trimming cost V 6 bases and J 0 bases, with 26 bases left between them. CDR3 bases: TGTGCCAGTAGCAAGGGGACGACAGGCGTTCAGTTAGCTAACTATGGCTACACCTTC. It translates to CASSKGTTGVQLANYGYTF.

The count of this clone is one. This chain joins TRBV7-2 and TRBJ1-4; tentatively, D is TRBD1 (5 bases). Per germline, CDR1 SGHTA and CDR2 FQGNSA. The CDR3 consists of 14 residues. Trimming shortened V by 1 base and J by 7 bases, and 10 bases separated the two germline ends. CDR3 sequence (DNA): TGTGCCAGCAGCTTAGGGGCGGGGGTTGAAAAACTGTTTTTT. This codes for CASSLGAGVEKLFF.

V usage is TRBV30 and J usage is TRBJ2-1; 9 nucleotides match TRBD2. This CDR3 region has 15 residues. Germline trimming cut 0 bases from V and 8 bases from J; bases unmatched to any gene: 8. From germline, CDR1 is GTSNPN and CDR2 SVGIG (reference sequence). The CDR3 bases are TGTGCCTGGAGTGTGGGGCTAGCGGGACTTGATGAGCAGTTCTTC. This codes for CAWSVGLAGLDEQFF.

This sequence joins TRBV27 and TRBJ1-6, with D perhaps matching TRBD1 (5 bases). CDR1 is MNHEY and CDR2 is SMNVEV in the germline V gene (reference sequence). Trimming stripped 5 bases from V and 11 bases from J, with 13 bases between. The CDR3 runs 13 residues. CDR3 DNA sequence: TGTGCCAGCAGTCCCCAGGGCCCGACACCCCTCCACTTT. This codes for CASSPQGPTPLHF.

The chain combines TRBV19 with TRBJ2-5; 12 bases align to TRBD2. CDR1 and CDR2 from the germline V gene are LNHDA and SQIVND (reference sequence). The J segment lost 4 bases and the V segment lost 5 bases, leaving 8 bases of the junction unmatched. The CDR3 extends over 16 amino acids. The CDR3 loop reads CASSANLAGGPETQYF. CDR3 nucleotides: TGTGCCAGTAGTGCCAACCTAGCGGGAGGGCCAGAGACCCAGTACTTC.

The table lists this clone with a count of one. The chain combines TRBV18 with TRBJ2-1; TRBD2 matches at 10 bases. The CDR3 loop spans 17 amino acids. The germline gives CDR1 KGHSH, CDR2 LQKENI. V was clipped by 3 bases and J by 9 bases; unmatched bases: 14. The CDR3 DNA follows: TGTGCCAGCTCACCCTCCCCAATTCTAGCGGGAGTCGGTGAGCAGTTCTTC. Translated, it gives CASSPSPILAGVGEQFF.

This clone was picked up a small number of times. The CDR3 DNA sequence: TGCGCCAGCAGCCCTGGGAGGCTGCCTAATTCACCCCTCCACTTT. The encoded protein is CASSPGRLPNSPLHF. V gene TRBV4-1 combines with J gene TRBJ1-6; D not certain. Germline-derived CDR1 and CDR2 are MGHRA and YSYEKL. V gave up 4 bases and J gave up 6 bases, with 13 bases separating them. The CDR3 covers 15 residues.

This clone showed up just once. The chain recombines TRBV6-1 with TRBJ2-5, with 12 bases that match TRBD2. V lost 5 bases, J lost 2 bases, and 3 bases stayed unmatched. CDR1 and CDR2 (germline): MNHNS, SASEGT. The CDR3 length is 15 residues. CDR3 coding DNA: TGTGCCAGCAGTTTACTAGCGGGGGGACAAGAGACCCAGTACTTC. This sequence encodes CASSLLAGGQETQYF.

The chain combines TRBV25-1 with TRBJ2-1; D perhaps matches TRBD2 (6 bases). This CDR3 spans 15 amino acids. Trimming stripped 4 bases from V and 3 bases from J, with 13 bases between. Germline CDR1 reads MGHDK; CDR2 reads SYGVNS. The CDR3 DNA reads TGTGCCAGCAGTGCAGCGGGCGTCGACTACAATGAGCAGTTCTTC. Translation gives CASSAAGVDYNEQFF.

The chain employs TRBV30 and TRBJ1-4; no definite D call. CDR3 length: 13 residues. V was trimmed by 4 bases and J by 4 bases, leaving 10 bases between them. Germline CDR1 reads GTSNPN; CDR2 reads SVGIG (reference sequence). The CDR3 protein is CAWMKRFNEKLFF. The CDR3 DNA reads TGTGCCTGGATGAAACGGTTTAATGAAAAACTGTTTTTT.

The V gene is TRBV27, the J gene TRBJ2-7, with 10 positions matching TRBD1. This CDR3 is 15 amino acids long. CDR1 is MNHEY and CDR2 is SMNVEV in the germline V gene (reference sequence). V lost 5 bases, J lost 7 bases, and 11 bases stayed unmatched. The CDR3 region is CASSPRDRGLGEQYF. DNA for the CDR3: TGTGCCAGCAGTCCCCGAGACAGGGGGCTGGGGGAGCAGTACTTC.

The chain has TRBV5-1 and TRBJ2-3, with 12 bases that match TRBD1. In germline, CDR1 is SGHRS, CDR2 YFSETQ. This CDR3 comprises 15 residues. With V trimmed by 5 bases and J by 7 bases, 8 bases remained unmatched. The CDR3 region has the DNA TGCGCCAGCAGTAACCGGGACAGGGGGCGATATACGCAGTATTTT. Translated, it gives CASSNRDRGRYTQYF.

This clone was observed a single time. The chain couples TRBV28 to TRBJ2-5, with TRBD1 matching over 8 bases. The CDR3 runs to 15 residues. Germline V gene lookup returns CDR1 MDHEN and CDR2 SYDVKM. V was pared by 5 bases and J by 7 bases, with 12 bases of the junction left unmatched. CDR3 coding DNA: TGTGCCAGCAGTAACGGACAGGGCGCCGGAGGGACCCAGTACTTC. Its translation is CASSNGQGAGGTQYF.

The genes are TRBV5-1 and TRBJ2-7; 11 positions agree with TRBD1. Germline V gene sequence: CDR1 SGHRS, CDR2 YFSETQ. Trimming took 2 bases from V and 4 from J; bases not matched to a gene: 11. The CDR3 length is 17 residues. CDR3 nucleotides: TGCGCCAGCAGCTTCGCCGGAAGAGGGACAGGGGGGTACGAGCAGTACTTC. Encoded protein: CASSFAGRGTGGYEQYF.

This clone appeared a few times. This chain connects TRBV10-3 to TRBJ2-7; a weak D match, TRBD2 (6 bases). Trimming removed 6 bases from V and 0 bases from J, with 6 bases in between. Per germline, CDR1 ENHRY and CDR2 SYGVKD. The CDR3 totals 12 residues. The CDR3 loop reads CAISGGSYEQYF. The CDR3 DNA reads as TGTGCCATCAGCGGGGGCTCCTACGAGCAGTACTTC.

Only one count was recorded for this clone. The rearrangement links TRBV19 to TRBJ2-2, with 9 bases aligning to TRBD1. The CDR3 runs 15 residues. The germline gives CDR1 LNHDA, CDR2 SQIVND (reference sequence). Trimming at V came to 3 bases and at J to 7 bases, leaving 6 bases not matched to a gene. The CDR3 bases are TGTGCCAGTAGTATTAGTGACAGGGGGATCGGGGAGCTGTTTTTT. It translates to CASSISDRGIGELFF.